The 7 T cell receptor beta chains below all came from one sample that was sequenced in a study of a mutant IDH1 vaccine in newly diagnosed glioma. Time point given: week 5, during vaccination. Mutant IDH1 20-mer peptide, at 300 ug, made up each vaccine dose, with topical imiquimod. Measured with immunoSEQ multiplex PCR; TCRdb has only the in-frame clones, and not every one. The sample lists roughly 39,000 clones; approximately 83% were seen once. For these receptors, no antigen is known. This sample comprised PBMCs, obtained from a glioma patient whose treatment included an IDH1 peptide vaccine. The receptors shown here come from a man in his forties with glioma.

The chain employs TRBV4-1 and TRBJ1-1, with unresolved D. Per germline, CDR1 MGHRA and CDR2 YSYEKL. The ends were cut back, 2 bases at V and 3 bases at J, with 19 bases in the middle. CDR3 size: 17 residues. The CDR3 coding sequence is TGCGCCAGCAGCCAACTGGACCCAAATTTTGGGGACACTGAAGCTTTCTTT. This gives the protein CASSQLDPNFGDTEAFF.

CDR3 sequence (DNA): TGTGCCAGCATCGCGGACAGGCCGTATAGCAATCAGCCCCAGCATTTT. Its protein product is CASIADRPYSNQPQHF. This chain joins TRBV6-6 and TRBJ1-5; TRBD1 agrees at 7 bases. Germline-derived CDR1 and CDR2 are MNHNY and SVGAGI (reference sequence). The CDR3 is 16 residues long. The trim removed 7 bases at V and 0 bases at J, leaving 9 bases unmatched.

The gene calls are TRBV6-1 and TRBJ1-4, with D perhaps matching TRBD1 (5 bases). The CDR3 runs 17 residues. Germline loops: CDR1 MNHNS, CDR2 SASEGT. The V end was cut by 2 bases, the J end by 8 bases, with 21 bases between. CDR3 protein: CASSESPGGGRREKLFF. The CDR3, as DNA: TGTGCCAGCAGTGAATCCCCCGGGGGGGGAAGGCGAGAAAAACTGTTTTTT.

V usage is TRBV5-6 and J usage is TRBJ2-4; 7 nucleotides align to TRBD2. Germline V gives CDR1 SGHDT, CDR2 YYEEEE. CDR3 length: 15 amino acids. V shed 0 bases, J shed 6 bases, and the junction held 6 bases outside the gene matches. The CDR3 protein is CASSLGRREINIQYF. The DNA of the CDR3 is TGTGCCAGCAGCTTGGGTCGGCGGGAGATAAACATTCAGTACTTC.

The chain combines TRBV18 with TRBJ2-1, with TRBD2 identical over 8 bases. This CDR3 has 16 residues. CDR1 and CDR2 (germline): KGHSH, LQKENI. V lost 5 bases and J lost 7; bases outside the gene matches: 13. The CDR3 bases are TGTGCCAGCTCAGAGGGGCCCGGGACTAGAGAGAATGAGCAGTTCTTC. Translating it yields CASSEGPGTRENEQFF.

This clone was counted a single time. The rearrangement uses TRBV5-4 and TRBJ2-5; D might be TRBD2 (5 bases). The V gene's germline CDR1 is SGHNT and CDR2 YYREEE (reference sequence). The germline V and J ends were trimmed by 4 bases and 5 bases, with 18 bases remaining between them. The CDR3 is 15 residues long. CDR3 residues: CASSDRKGAGETQYF. For the CDR3, the DNA is TGTGCCAGCAGCGATCGAAAGGGAGCAGGCGAGACCCAGTACTTC. Full variable domain (missing parts from reference TRBV5-4 and TRBJ2-5): ETGVTQSPTHLIKTRGQQVTLRCSSQSGHNTVSWYQQALGQGPQFIFQYYREEENGRGNFPPRFSGLQFPNYSSELNVNALELDDSALYLCASSDRKGAGETQYFGPGTRLLVL.

The chain couples TRBV5-5 to TRBJ2-7; D remains unclear. The germline V gene has CDR1 SGHKS and CDR2 YYEKEE (reference sequence). Deletions cut 4 bases from V and 2 bases from J, with 13 bases between. The CDR3 extends over 14 amino acids. This CDR3 reads CASSPYGKTYEQYF. The CDR3 DNA sequence: TGTGCCAGCAGCCCCTACGGCAAGACCTACGAGCAGTACTTC. Full variable domain (remainder filled in from reference TRBV5-5 and TRBJ2-7): DAGVTQSPTHLIKTRGQQVTLRCSPISGHKSVSWYQQVLGQGPQFIFQYYEKEERGRGNFPDRFSARQFPNYSSELNVNALLLGDSALYLCASSPYGKTYEQYFGPGTRLTVT.